This T cell receptor (beta chain) originates from a study of blood T cell repertoires in COVID-19. Turning to the study itself: Italy, Spain and the United States were the sources of the convalescent and acute COVID-19 samples. PBMCs, B-cell-depleted T cells, or T cells were the source of the cDNA or gDNA that made up the material.

Between the trimmed V and J ends, which lost 6 bases and 3 bases, there was a span of 14 bases. This CDR3 is 14 amino acids long. Germline V gene data show CDR1 as MNHEY and CDR2 as SVGEGT. In Seattle, patients joined the study during active infection and were tracked longitudinally. Original analysis: By means of reference gene primer amplification, nucleated cell counts were estimated. This table comes from immunoSEQ multiplex PCR, and its TCRdb copy is limited to in-frame clones, with some not included. V, J and clone size were drawn from that table, and D and trimming were deduced from the DNA. The sample consists of roughly 380,000 clones, approximately 91% of them appearing once.

The TCR was taken from a woman aged 40 to 49 with COVID-19, enrolled during active disease. The chain couples TRBV6-2 or TRBV6-3 to TRBJ2-5; a possible D gene is TRBD2 (6 bases). The specimen sequenced was peripheral blood. The CDR3 is CASSLRGAEETQYF. The CDR3 nucleotides read TGTGCCAGCAGCCTCCGCGGGGCGGAAGAGACCCAGTACTTC.